Presented here are 32 T cell receptor beta chains from one specimen sequenced in a study of shared clonotypes between healthy human individuals. The method was immunoSEQ multiplex PCR; TCRdb's version includes in-frame clones alone and lacks a portion of them. The data contain some 980,000 clones, 76% of them seen just once; the ten biggest clones take up about 1.5%. Source material: memory CD4+ T cells sorted from blood. Subset defined: CD45RA-negative fraction. These receptors were taken from a young man in good health.

The CDR3 DNA follows: TGCACCAGCAGCCGATCGACTAGCGGGGGCTACGAGCAGTACTTC. Amino acids: CTSSRSTSGGYEQYF. The gene calls are TRBV1 and TRBJ2-7; TRBD2, the table's D call, lacks a check against the DNA. TRBV1 is noted as a pseudogene. The CDR3 length is 15 residues.

This clone turned up a few times. The genes are TRBV2 and TRBJ1-2; the D is unclear. Trimming cost V 4 bases and J 4 bases, with 10 bases left between them. This CDR3 spans 13 amino acids. The germline CDR1 and CDR2 sequences are SNHLY and FYNNEI. CDR3 residues: CASSVGERYGYTF. The CDR3 region has the DNA TGTGCCAGCAGTGTAGGAGAGCGCTATGGCTACACCTTC.

The J gene is TRBJ2-2, the V gene TRBV5-4; TRBD2 matches 13 bases. CDR3 length: 17 residues. With 1 base clipped from V and 5 bases from J, the junction kept 5 bases outside the gene matches. The germline CDR1 and CDR2 sequences are SGHNT and YYREEE (reference sequence). DNA for the CDR3: TGTGCCAGCAGCTTGACAAGACTAGCGGGGGGAACCGGGGAGCTGTTTTTT. Protein product: CASSLTRLAGGTGELFF.

This clone was seen only a few times. The chain carries TRBV7-9 and TRBJ2-7; TRBD1 is a possible D gene (5 bases). The CDR3 has 15 amino acids. Trimming stripped 1 base from V and 2 bases from J, with 12 bases between. From germline, CDR1 is SEHNR and CDR2 FQNEAQ (reference sequence). Here the CDR3 DNA reads TGTGCCAGCAGCTTAGGACAGAATTCCGCCTACGAGCAGTACTTC. Protein sequence: CASSLGQNSAYEQYF.

J is TRBJ2-1 and V is TRBV29-1; D is ambiguous. Germline values: CDR1 SQVTM, CDR2 ANQGSEA. CDR3 length: 16 residues. V was pared by 8 bases and J by 1 base, with 21 bases between. The DNA for the CDR3 is TGCAGCTCAGCCATCTTTAGTCTAGGTTCCTACAATGAGCAGTTCTTC. Its translation: CSSAIFSLGSYNEQFF.

The gene calls are TRBV28 and TRBJ2-7; either TRBD1 or TRBD2 may fit D (5 bases each). Deletions cut 8 bases from V and 3 bases from J, with 17 bases between. The CDR3 extends over 14 amino acids. CDR1 MDHEN and CDR2 SYDVKM come from the germline V gene. The DNA of the CDR3 is TGTGCCAGCGGAGGTGACCGGCAGGGCTACGAGCAGTACTTC. Translation: CASGGDRQGYEQYF. The complete variable domain, with remaining parts taken from reference TRBV28 and TRBJ2-7, reads DVKVTQSSRYLVKRTGEKVFLECVQDMDHENMFWYRQDPGLGLRLIYFSYDVKMKEKGDIPEGYSVSREKKERFSLILESASTNQTSMYLCASGGDRQGYEQYFGPGTRLTVT.

The rearrangement links TRBV27 to TRBJ1-1, with D uncertain. V was pared by 3 bases and J by 5 bases, with 7 bases between. Germline V gene sequence: CDR1 MNHEY, CDR2 SMNVEV (reference sequence). The CDR3 is 12 residues long. The CDR3 spells CASSFWGTEAFF. The CDR3 DNA reads TGTGCCAGCAGTTTTTGGGGTACTGAAGCTTTCTTT.

About this clone: Distinct nucleotide sequences in the sample also encode this CDR3. The V call is TRBV30, the J call TRBJ1-6, with 8 bases aligning to TRBD1. V was clipped by 4 bases and J by 10 bases; unmatched bases: 6. This CDR3 is 13 amino acids long. The V gene's germline CDR1 is GTSNPN and CDR2 SVGIG (reference sequence). CDR3 nucleotides: TGTGCCTGGACCGGACAGGGAGGCTCACCCCTCCACTTT. Protein product: CAWTGQGGSPLHF. Based on the CDR3 plus reference TRBV30 and TRBJ1-6, the full variable domain is SQTIHQWPATLVQPVGSPLSLECTVEGTSNPNLYWYRQAAGRGLQLLFYSVGIGQISSEVPQNLSASRPQDRQFILSSKKLLLSDSGFYLCAWTGQGGSPLHFGNGTRLTVT.

Worth noting for this clone: Sequence at one end of the junction differs from germline and may be a read error. This sample includes further DNA sequences coding for the same CDR3. The chain carries TRBV29-1 and TRBJ2-3; a weak D match, TRBD2 (5 bases). Germline assignment: CDR1 SQVTM and CDR2 ANQGSEA. CDR3 length equals 14 residues. In DNA form, the CDR3 reads TGCAGTGTTGATTTTTTGAGGGCCACAGATACGCAGTATTTT. Encoded protein: CSVDFLRATDTQYF.

In its sample, this clone was seen a few times. The chain uses TRBV19 and TRBJ1-5; 7 bases line up with TRBD1. The germline CDR1 and CDR2 sequences are LNHDA and SQIVND (reference sequence). The CDR3 has 16 amino acids. The trim removed 1 base at V and 3 bases at J, leaving 6 bases unmatched. CDR3 in amino acids: CASSIGKGQVNQPQHF. CDR3 nucleotides: TGTGCCAGTAGTATAGGGAAAGGACAGGTCAATCAGCCCCAGCATTTT.

This clone was found once. The chain couples TRBV5-1 to TRBJ1-6; D may be TRBD1 (6 bases). Trimming removed 3 bases at V and 10 bases at J, with 11 bases between. CDR1 and CDR2 from the germline V gene are SGHRS and YFSETQ. CDR3 length: 13 amino acids. The CDR3 DNA sequence: TGCGCCAGCAGCTCCGGGACACAATCACCCCTCCACTTT. It yields the protein CASSSGTQSPLHF.

The CDR3 loop is CASSFGTPTPTGVYRPLHF. The CDR3 region has the DNA TGCGCCAGCAGCTTCGGGACGCCAACCCCTACAGGCGTCTATAGACCCCTCCACTTT. V gene TRBV5-1 combines with J gene TRBJ1-6; perhaps TRBD1 as D (5 bases). The germline CDR1 and CDR2 sequences are SGHRS and YFSETQ. V lost 2 bases, J lost 12 bases, and 30 bases lay in between. The CDR3 totals 19 residues.

The chain is built from TRBV20-1 and TRBJ1-4; D is uncertain. The CDR3 sequence is 11 residues long. V was pared by 6 bases and J by 8 bases, with 10 bases between. CDR1 is DFQATT and CDR2 is SNEGSKA in the germline V gene (reference sequence). The CDR3 region is CSAFSREKLFF. CDR3 in DNA: TGCAGTGCATTTAGTAGGGAAAAACTGTTTTTT.

The V call is TRBV4-1, the J call TRBJ1-2, with 9 bases matching TRBD1. The trim removed 2 bases at V and 0 bases at J, leaving 4 bases unmatched. Germline CDR1 MGHRA, CDR2 YSYEKL. This CDR3 spans 16 amino acids. CDR3 coding DNA: TGCGCCAGCAGCCAAACAGGGGGCAGAGCTAACTATGGCTACACCTTC. It yields the protein CASSQTGGRANYGYTF.

This clone showed up just once. The gene calls are TRBV5-8 and TRBJ1-2; D not resolved. The CDR3 spans 15 residues. V lost 3 bases to trimming and J lost 7 bases, with 19 bases between them. CDR1 and CDR2 (germline): SGHTS, YDEGEE. CDR3 in DNA: TGTGCCAGCAGCTCCCCCGGGAGAGGGATGAGTGGCTACACCTTC. Encoded protein: CASSSPGRGMSGYTF. Looking up the rest from reference TRBV5-8 and TRBJ1-2 gives the full variable domain: EAGVTQSPTHLIKTRGQQATLRCSPISGHTSVYWYQQALGLGLQFLLWYDEGEERNRGNFPPRFSGRQFPNYSSELNVNALELEDSALYLCASSSPGRGMSGYTFGSGTRLTVV.

The chain links TRBV6-5 to TRBJ1-6; 11 bases are shared with TRBD1. Germline V gives CDR1 MNHEY, CDR2 SVGAGI. V lost 6 bases, J lost 10 bases, and 8 bases stayed unmatched. This CDR3 has 15 amino acids. The CDR3 region has the DNA TGTGCCAGCAGGGTGGACAGGGGGCGAAGATCACCCCTCCACTTT. As protein: CASRVDRGRRSPLHF.

To note about this clone: Other nucleotide sequences in the sample specify the same CDR3. The chain is built from TRBV5-1 and TRBJ2-7, with 11 bases identical to TRBD2. The CDR3 has 16 residues. J gave up 1 base and V 3 bases, and 6 bases lay outside the gene matches. Germline values: CDR1 SGHRS, CDR2 YFSETQ. The CDR3 loop is CASSSGGTSGSYEQYF. CDR3 bases: TGCGCCAGCAGCTCGGGTGGGACTAGCGGATCCTACGAGCAGTACTTC.

The chain combines TRBV6-5 with TRBJ1-2; 7 positions agree with TRBD1. The V segment lost 6 bases and the J segment 2 bases; nucleotides outside the gene matches: 3. The CDR3 has 13 amino acids. The germline CDR1 and CDR2 sequences are MNHEY and SVGAGI. The CDR3 bases are TGTGCCAGCAGGTTGACAGGGAACTATGGCTACACCTTC. Translated: CASRLTGNYGYTF.

This clone has just a few counts. This specimen includes other DNA sequences encoding the same CDR3. The chain recombines TRBV18 with TRBJ1-1; no firm D call. Trimming stripped 3 bases from V and 4 bases from J, with 9 bases between. Germline V lookup: CDR1 KGHSH, CDR2 LQKENI. The CDR3 runs 13 residues. CDR3 amino acids: CASSPRRLTEAFF. DNA of the CDR3: TGTGCCAGCTCACCGCGGCGGCTCACTGAAGCTTTCTTT.

The chain has TRBV28 and TRBJ1-6, with 9 bases aligning to TRBD1. Unmatched junction bases numbered 12, after V lost 3 bases and J lost 6 bases. From germline, CDR1 is MDHEN and CDR2 SYDVKM. The CDR3 runs to 18 residues. CDR3 sequence reads: CASSFDRGFLLSNSPLHF. The CDR3 DNA sequence: TGTGCCAGCAGTTTCGACAGGGGGTTCCTATTGAGTAATTCACCCCTCCACTTT. Drawing the rest from reference TRBV28 and TRBJ1-6, the complete variable domain is DVKVTQSSRYLVKRTGEKVFLECVQDMDHENMFWYRQDPGLGLRLIYFSYDVKMKEKGDIPEGYSVSREKKERFSLILESASTNQTSMYLCASSFDRGFLLSNSPLHFGNGTRLTVT.

The J gene is TRBJ1-3, the V gene TRBV11-2; D gene uncertain. V lost 5 bases, J lost 4 bases, and 15 bases lay in between. CDR3 length equals 15 residues. Looked up from germline, CDR1 is SGHAT and CDR2 is FQNNGV. For the CDR3, the DNA is TGTGCCAGCAGCCCACCGGTAGGGTCGGGAAACACCATATATTTT. Amino acids: CASSPPVGSGNTIYF.

V gene TRBV29-1 combines with J gene TRBJ2-6, with D uncertain. V lost 5 bases to trimming and J lost 2 bases, with 7 bases between them. The CDR3 loop spans 13 amino acids. The germline V gene has CDR1 SQVTM and CDR2 ANQGSEA. The CDR3 loop is CSVFNPGANVLTF. The CDR3, as DNA: TGCAGCGTTTTTAACCCTGGGGCCAACGTCCTGACTTTC.

The CDR3 reads CATSSGANVLTF. CDR3 DNA sequence: TGTGCCACCAGCTCTGGGGCCAACGTCCTGACTTTC. The gene calls are TRBV2 and TRBJ2-6, with D unclear. CDR3 length: 12 residues. Trimming left V 10 bases short and J 0 bases short, with 4 bases between. Germline CDR1 reads SNHLY; CDR2 reads FYNNEI. Supplemented by reference TRBV2 and TRBJ2-6, the full variable domain reads EPEVTQTPSHQVTQMGQEVILRCVPISNHLYFYWYRQILGQKVEFLVSFYNNEISEKSEIFDDQFSVERPDGSNFTLKIRSTKLEDSAMYFCATSSGANVLTFGAGSRLTVL.

This clone was seen a handful of times. The V gene is TRBV7-9, the J gene TRBJ1-3; a possible D gene is TRBD1 (5 bases). CDR1 and CDR2 (germline): SEHNR, FQNEAQ (reference sequence). Trimming shortened V by 8 bases and J by 0 bases, and 8 bases separated the two germline ends. This CDR3 comprises 13 residues. The DNA of the CDR3 is TGTGCCAGCCTGACAGCCTCTGGAAACACCATATATTTT. It translates to CASLTASGNTIYF.

The chain carries TRBV29-1 and TRBJ1-3, with no clear D. The V and J ends lost 6 bases and 3 bases respectively, with 6 bases between them. This CDR3 spans 11 amino acids. CDR1 and CDR2 (germline): SQVTM, ANQGSEA. The chain's CDR3 is CSVEYGNTIYF. DNA of the CDR3: TGCAGCGTGGAATATGGAAACACCATATATTTT.

The chain uses TRBV6-6 and TRBJ2-7, with unresolved D. V was cut by 1 base and J by 4 bases, with 8 bases left in between. CDR3 length equals 13 residues. Per the germline V gene, CDR1 is MNHNY and CDR2 is SVGAGI (reference sequence). CDR3 DNA: TGTGCCAGCAGTTACTGGCAGTTATACGAGCAGTACTTC. Its protein product is CASSYWQLYEQYF.

The chain couples TRBV27 to TRBJ1-4; D ambiguous. V lost 3 bases to trimming and J lost 10 bases, with 18 bases between them. The CDR3 has 15 amino acids. The germline CDR1 and CDR2 sequences are MNHEY and SMNVEV (reference sequence). The CDR3 coding sequence is TGTGCCAGCAGTTTGTCGTCAGTTCGTGTGGGAAAACTGTTTTTT. Protein sequence: CASSLSSVRVGKLFF.

This sequence joins TRBV5-1 and TRBJ2-5; possibly TRBD2 for D (6 bases). Germline lookup yields CDR1 SGHRS and CDR2 YFSETQ. Trimming pared 4 bases from V and 2 bases from J, leaving 18 bases between. The CDR3 consists of 16 residues. The CDR3 coding sequence is TGCGCCAGCAGCCCGGGGACTTCGGAACATCAAGAGACCCAGTACTTC. Translating gives CASSPGTSEHQETQYF.

The chain employs TRBV19 and TRBJ2-2; D may be TRBD1 or TRBD2 (5 bases each). The ends were cut back, 2 bases at V and 5 bases at J, with 15 bases in the middle. The CDR3 contains 16 residues. Germline V CDR1 and CDR2: LNHDA, SQIVND (reference sequence). The CDR3 here is CASSILPGPGTGELFF. In DNA form, the CDR3 reads TGTGCCAGTAGTATACTGCCGGGACCGGGGACCGGGGAGCTGTTTTTT.

The chain joins TRBV11-2 to TRBJ2-1, with D tentatively TRBD2 (6 bases). The CDR3 spans 18 residues. V lost 0 bases and J lost 1, with 16 bases in between. From germline, CDR1 is SGHAT and CDR2 FQNNGV. The CDR3 reads CASSLDDRRGSSYNEQFF. In nucleotides, the CDR3 is TGTGCCAGCAGCTTAGATGATCGGCGGGGTTCGTCCTACAATGAGCAGTTCTTC.

The chain links TRBV30 to TRBJ1-1, with D maybe TRBD1 (5 bases). Trimming removed 0 bases from V and 7 bases from J, with 18 bases in between. CDR3 length: 15 amino acids. CDR1 and CDR2 (germline): GTSNPN, SVGIG (reference sequence). This CDR3 is CAWSVQGTTGREAFF. The CDR3 region has the DNA TGTGCCTGGAGTGTACAAGGGACCACGGGACGTGAAGCTTTCTTT.

V is TRBV5-6 and J is TRBJ1-1, with TRBD1 identical over 7 bases. Losses at the gene ends were 1 base for V and 4 bases for J; bases not matched to a gene: 4. This CDR3 region has 14 residues. Germline V gene sequence: CDR1 SGHDT, CDR2 YYEEEE. The CDR3, as DNA: TGTGCCAGCAGCTTGATCAGGGGGTTCACTGAAGCTTTCTTT. It encodes CASSLIRGFTEAFF.